This T cell receptor (beta chain) was recorded in a study of OX40 agonist ivuxolimab in advanced cancers. Study information: At 0.01 to 10 mg/kg, ivuxolimab was administered intravenously to patients every 2 weeks.

The protocol was immunoSEQ multiplex PCR, while the TCRdb copy is restricted to in-frame clones and leaves out a portion. The data contain over 10,000 clones, less than 90% of them singletons. Findings of the study overall: Among the nonresponders, some also had low normalized T-cell clonal expansion.

Looked up from germline, CDR1 is LGHNA and CDR2 is YNFKEQ. The V end was cut by 5 bases, the J end by 1 base, with 14 bases between. CDR3 size: 15 residues. Turning to this clone: Its target is unknown. Given a far larger clone just one base away, this is likely a sequencing read error.

This TCR was sampled from an adult with an advanced solid tumor such as melanoma, head and neck, liver or kidney cancer. This sequence joins TRBV4-2 and TRBJ2-5, with D possibly being TRBD1 or TRBD2 (6 bases each). The source material was CD4+ or CD8+ T cells sorted from blood, sampled in a trial of the OX40 agonist ivuxolimab. The CDR3 loop reads CASSIQGGTQETQYF. The CDR3, as DNA: TGTGCCAGCAGCATTCAAGGGGGGACCCAAGAGACCCAGTACTTC.